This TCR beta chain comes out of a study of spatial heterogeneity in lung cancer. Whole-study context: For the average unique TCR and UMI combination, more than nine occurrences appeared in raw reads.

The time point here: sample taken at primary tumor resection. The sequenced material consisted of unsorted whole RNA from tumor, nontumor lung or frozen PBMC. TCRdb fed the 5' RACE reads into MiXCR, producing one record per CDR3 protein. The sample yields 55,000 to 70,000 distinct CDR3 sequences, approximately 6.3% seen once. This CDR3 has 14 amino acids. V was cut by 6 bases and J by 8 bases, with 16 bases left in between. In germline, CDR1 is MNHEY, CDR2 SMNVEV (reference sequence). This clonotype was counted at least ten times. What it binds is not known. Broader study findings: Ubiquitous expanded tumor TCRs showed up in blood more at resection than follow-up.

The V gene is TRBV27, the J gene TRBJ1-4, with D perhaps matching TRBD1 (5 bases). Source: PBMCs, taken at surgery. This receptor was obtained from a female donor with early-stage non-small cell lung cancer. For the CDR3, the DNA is TGTGCCAGCAGCCTGTGGGGGGTGCGGGAAAAACTGTTTTTT. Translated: CASSLWGVREKLFF.